This entry is about one TCR beta chain. The antigen remains undetermined. Sequencing used immunoSEQ version 4 in survey mode. Some clones are missing from TCRdb's copy, which holds only in-frame ones; the method was immunoSEQ multiplex PCR. The table includes roughly 30,000 clones, around four fifths detected once. Lysates of CMV-infected fibroblasts at around 9.8 ug/mL stimulated these cells. Memory cells lacking CD40L and CD69 with high CD45RO were sorted. Donors had CD4+ T cell counts above 400 cells/uL and were CMV-seropositive. These data belong to a study of persistence of HIV-infected CD4 T cells. Background on the study: CD4+ T cells responding to CMV or HIV-1 Gag were isolated.

Sequences were derived from CD4+ T cells sorted from PBMCs after roughly 18-hour stimulation, sampled from a patient who received antiretroviral therapy. This receptor was taken from an adult woman with HIV who was CMV-seropositive.

The CDR3 loop is CASSLGGSTDTQYF. DNA of the CDR3: TGTGCCAGCAGCTTAGGGGGGAGCACAGATACGCAGTATTTT. The chain carries TRBV11-3 and TRBJ2-3, with D perhaps given as TRBD1 or TRBD2 (5 bases each). V shed 1 base and J shed 0 bases, with 5 bases lying between them. The CDR3 covers 14 residues. The V gene's germline CDR1 is SGHNT and CDR2 YENEEA.